This paragraph reports one T cell receptor beta chain. The protocol was immunoSEQ multiplex PCR, while the TCRdb copy is restricted to in-frame clones and leaves out a portion. Of fewer than 200,000 clones listed, around 88% were seen once; the top ten hold about 3.5%. Per the germline V gene, CDR1 is SNHLY and CDR2 is FYNNEI. CDR3 size: 13 residues. The V end was cut by 6 bases, the J end by 2 bases, with 11 bases between. This record belongs to a study of blood T cell repertoires in COVID-19. Self-reported history from a screening survey and questionnaire set each donor's cohort. The source is a woman between 45 and 65 years old in a cohort exposed to, infected with or recovered from COVID-19 (not recorded which). The specimen sequenced was PBMCs or T cells enriched from blood (not recorded which). The chain has TRBV2 and TRBJ2-7, with no clear D. As DNA, the CDR3 is TGTGCCAGCAGAGGAGACCCAGCCTACGAGCAGTACTTC. Translating it yields CASRGDPAYEQYF.